This note documents a single TCR beta chain sequence. Its antigen is still unknown. Nothing much larger sits one base from this clone, and base qualities are not available. The instrument was an Illumina MiSeq. For TCRbeta CDR3 amplification, the template was genomic DNA taken from the sorted T cell subsets. Multiplex PCR with 30 forward and 13 reverse primers amplified the TCRbeta CDR3 region. AMPure XP beads were used to purify the PCR products, after which a second roughly 25-cycle PCR added indices and adaptors. Before sequencing, libraries were gel-purified with the QIAquick Gel Extraction Kit. Processing in the source paper ran as follows. Paired-end reads were merged using FLASH and were aligned with IgBLAST to IMGT V, D and J germline references. Reads with below 70% alignment identity to germline references were discarded, and 11,114,426 reads were retained study-wide. CDR3 boundaries, reading frame and productivity were assigned following IMGT definitions. Highly-expanded clones were defined as clones making up 1% or more of reads, and normalized Shannon entropy was used to measure diversity. Group differences in Shannon entropy were tested with unpaired two-tailed t-tests. TCRdb trimmed the raw reads at Q25, called clones with MiXCR and kept productive beta chains. One record per CDR3 amino acid sequence lists the most common genes and DNA. The V and J calls and clone size come from TCRdb's table, not from the authors' own analysis. The sample table records 270,000 or so distinct CDR3 sequences; approximately 45% of these occur just once. Of the sample, roughly 13% is held by the ten largest clones.

Every diabetic patient fulfilled standard classification criteria for type 1 or type 2 diabetes, and glucose and C-peptide were measured using WHO-recommended methods. Donors were excluded if they had other autoimmune diseases or infections within the previous four weeks. An approximately 10-milliliter sample of peripheral blood was drawn from every participant. PBMCs were isolated with LymphoPrep density separation. Inclusive of the bounding cysteine and phenylalanine, the CDR3 is 14 residues long. The entry retains the CDR3 DNA only, 42 bases that are in frame from base 1. V lost 4 bases and J lost 6 bases, and the count of bases not matched to a germline gene is 7. Via the germline V gene, CDR1 is SGHTA and CDR2 FQGNSA. The sample originates from a study of type 1 and type 2 diabetes patients (dated by TCRdb to the mid-2010s). About the full investigation: The cohort comprised nine type 1 diabetes patients, a few type 2 diabetes patients and six or seven nondiabetic controls recruited in China. Across the study, CD4+ and CD8+ T cells were positively selected from PBMCs by means of CD4 or CD8 MicroBeads on MACS columns. Altogether, about 20 million paired-end reads were produced across the whole study. TCRbeta repertoires were profiled by high-throughput sequencing in the study to compare type 1 diabetes, type 2 diabetes and nondiabetic individuals. Type 2 diabetes patients were included as a disease comparison group for the type 1 diabetes patients. V gene usage was similar between approximately 20-cycle and approximately 23-cycle amplification, suggesting similar primer efficiencies and random PCR bias. The TCRbeta libraries underwent paired-end sequencing on Illumina HiSeq 2000 or MiSeq instruments. The research as a whole found: High diversity was shown by type 2 diabetes repertoires, and the diversity was significantly greater than that of type 1 diabetes repertoires in both CD4+ and CD8+ T cells. Type 2 diabetes and control samples had highly correlated V and J gene usage patterns, with an average between-sample correlation of around 0.97. Because only a limited number of T2D and control samples were sequenced, some T1D-only HECs might also appear in more T2D or control samples. Age and gender were not matched between study groups, possibly biasing interpretation. Only a few highly-expanded CD4+ clones (median one) were found in type 2 diabetes patients, and these clones made up a median roughly 4% of reads.

The chain is encoded by TRBV7-2 joined to TRBJ1-2; a stretch of 8 junction bases matches TRBD1. This TCR was recovered from a man aged 18 to 29 with type 2 diabetes. Source material: peripheral blood mononuclear cells (PBMCs). CDR3 region: CASSSEQGGDGYTF. The sequenced DNA is TGTGCCAGCAGCTCCGAACAGGGGGGGGATGGCTACACCTTC.